This T cell receptor beta chain was sequenced in a study of shared clonotypes between healthy human individuals. In the authors' methods: Junction-only sequences without quality scores came from ImmunoSEQ, so filtering differed. Data came from immunoSEQ multiplex PCR; TCRdb stores just in-frame clones and leaves some out. That table gives V, J and clone size, and the DNA gave D and trimming. The sample records roughly 2,000,000 clones, 85% to 95% being singletons. The CDR3 is 15 amino acids. Looked up from germline, CDR1 is MNHEY and CDR2 is SMNVEV (reference sequence). J lost 2 bases, V lost 5 bases, and 5 bases had no gene match. CD45RO negativity and positive selection for CCR7 defined naive CD8 cells, a population that excluded terminally differentiated effector memory CD45RA+ cells.

Sequences were obtained from naive CD8+ T cells sorted from blood. The V gene is TRBV27, the J gene TRBJ2-3, with 9 bases that match TRBD2. The receptor was isolated from a man aged 18 to 29 in good health. CDR3 in amino acids: CASSQLAGLTDTQYF. CDR3 coding DNA: TGTGCCAGCAGTCAACTAGCGGGCCTCACAGATACGCAGTATTTT.